The source of this T cell receptor beta chain is a study of shared clonotypes between healthy human individuals. General study points: Of the naive CD4 clonotypes, around 4.7% were shared across several donors.

On this clone: Its antigen is as yet unknown.

The germline V gene encodes CDR1 SQVTM and CDR2 ANQGSEA. J gave up 12 bases and V 1 base, and 4 bases lay outside the gene matches. This CDR3 has 12 amino acids. TCRdb's table, derived via immunoSEQ multiplex PCR, lists solely in-frame clones and lacks some. The table has roughly 1 million clones, more than 75% seen once. This TCR was sampled from a man aged 18-30 years in good health. Some clones in this sample may be carry-over from other donors' samples. What was sequenced was memory CD4+ T cells from PBMCs. The subset is: CD45RA-negative fraction. The V gene is TRBV29-1, the J gene TRBJ2-1; 9 bases align to TRBD1. CDR3 protein: CSVEAPGQGQFF. DNA of the CDR3: TGCAGCGTTGAAGCACCGGGACAGGGGCAGTTCTTC.